Sequencing of this TCR beta chain was carried out in a study of blood T cell repertoires in COVID-19. For the study at large: Researchers got acute and convalescent COVID-19 samples from the United States, Italy and Spain. PBMCs, B-cell-depleted T cells, or T cells were the source of the cDNA or gDNA that made up the material.

As handled by the study authors: Amplifying reference gene primers gave estimates of nucleated cell counts. Sequencing was performed with immunoSEQ multiplex PCR; in TCRdb, only in-frame clones are kept and a portion is missing. V, J and clone size were drawn from that table, and D and trimming were deduced from the DNA. This sample has 150,000 to 200,000 clones, with 70% to 90% found just once. V shed 6 bases, J shed 15 bases, and the junction held 7 bases outside the gene matches. From germline, CDR1 is SGHRS and CDR2 YFSETQ. The CDR3 extends over 11 amino acids. Seattle cases were enrolled at active infection and followed longitudinally.

Sequenced material: peripheral blood. This receptor was obtained from a woman in her sixties or seventies with COVID-19, enrolled during active disease. The rearrangement uses TRBV5-1 and TRBJ2-1; 9 bases map to TRBD1. The CDR3, as DNA: TGCGCCAGCAACCCCGGGACAGGGCCGTTCTTC. Encoded protein: CASNPGTGPFF. Together with reference TRBV5-1 and TRBJ2-1, the CDR3 gives the full variable domain: KAGVTQTPRYLIKTRGQQVTLSCSPISGHRSVSWYQQTPGQGLQFLFEYFSETQRNKGNFPGRFSGRQFSNSRSEMNVSTLELGDSALYLCASNPGTGPFFGPGTRLTVL.